These T cell receptor beta chains were read from a single sample in a study of identical twins. TCRdb ran MiXCR on the 5' RACE reads and lists one entry per CDR3 protein. Among 500,000 to 650,000 distinct CDR3 sequences listed, around 20% were seen once. This sample also appeared in a second study, on yellow fever vaccine responses in identical twins.

The sequenced sample was CD4+ T cells sorted from blood. Receptors were obtained from a woman in her late teens or twenties in good health. CDR3s include the opening cysteine and the closing phenylalanine or tryptophan. D genes are given only for firm matches. Expanded clones are given a class, and other clones once, few, many or no size at all.

J,V,size,D,DNA,CDR3
TRBJ2-3,TRBV7-8,.,TRBD1,TGTGCCAGCAGCCGTCTCCGGGACAGTATCACAGATACGCAGTATTTT,CASSRLRDSITDTQYF
TRBJ1-1,TRBV12-3/TRBV12-4,few,TRBD1,TGTGCCAGCAGTACCCGGACAGGATTGAACACTGAAGCTTTCTTT,CASSTRTGLNTEAFF
TRBJ1-1,TRBV9,.,TRBD1,TGTGCCAGCAGCGTAGAGGGGACAGGGCTGAACACTGAAGCTTTCTTT,CASSVEGTGLNTEAFF
TRBJ1-5,TRBV6-1,.,.,TGTGCCAGCAGTGAAGGGGCCGGGCGGTGGGGTCAGCCCCAGCATTTT,CASSEGAGRWGQPQHF
TRBJ1-5,TRBV4-2,.,.,TGTGCCAGCAGCCAAGATGGCTTTATTAGCAATCAGCCCCAGCATTTT,CASSQDGFISNQPQHF
TRBJ2-5,TRBV12-3/TRBV12-4,.,.,TGTGCCAGCAGACTAGATACAGGGGGAGGGGAGACCCAGTACTTC,CASRLDTGGGETQYF
TRBJ1-1,TRBV4-2,.,.,TGTGCCAGCAGCCAAGATAGCGGGAAGAACACTGAAGCTTTCTTT,CASSQDSGKNTEAFF
TRBJ2-2,TRBV25-1,.,TRBD2,TGTGCCAGCAGTGAGTTCCAGCGACGGGAGGGGGCCGGGGAGCTGTTTTTT,CASSEFQRREGAGELFF
TRBJ2-7,TRBV6-6,.,.,TGTGCCAGCAGTTTCGGCCTCTACTACGAGCAGTACTTC,CASSFGLYYEQYF
TRBJ1-1,TRBV6-1,.,TRBD1,TGTGCCAGCAACTCCGGGACAGGGGGCCCTGAAGCTTTCTTT,CASNSGTGGPEAFF
TRBJ2-1,TRBV12-3/TRBV12-4,few,TRBD2,TGTGCCAGCACCTTGGGACTAGCGGGGGCGAGCTCCTACAATGAGCAGTTCTTC,CASTLGLAGASSYNEQFF
TRBJ2-1,TRBV5-1,few,.,TGCGCCAGCAGCTTGGATAGATTTGACAATGAGCAGTTCTTC,CASSLDRFDNEQFF
TRBJ1-4,TRBV5-5,.,TRBD1,TGTGCCAGCAGCCACGGACAGGGGGGAAATGAAAAACTGTTTTTT,CASSHGQGGNEKLFF
TRBJ2-1,TRBV20-1,.,.,TGCAGTGCTAGACCGGGACCCATCCTCAATGAGCAGTTCTTC,CSARPGPILNEQFF
TRBJ1-6,TRBV5-1,.,TRBD1,TGCGCCAGCAGCTTGAATCAGGGGGGTAATTCACCCCTCCACTTT,CASSLNQGGNSPLHF
TRBJ2-1,TRBV29-1,.,.,TGCAGCGTTGTCGGGGTGAGCTCCTACAATGAGCAGTTCTTC,CSVVGVSSYNEQFF
TRBJ1-2,TRBV7-2,few,.,TGTGCCAGCAGCTCGGGAAACCTGGCTTTTGGCTACACCTTC,CASSSGNLAFGYTF
TRBJ2-1,TRBV10-3,few,TRBD2,TGTGCCATCAGTGAGATAGCGGGCATCAATGAGCAGTTCTTC,CAISEIAGINEQFF
TRBJ2-5,TRBV14,.,TRBD1,TGTGCCAGCAGCCACTGTACAGGGGTGGGAACCCAGTACTTC,CASSHCTGVGTQYF
TRBJ1-6,TRBV9,many,.,TGTGCCAGCAGCGTAGGAGGGGGGCCGGGGAATTCACCCCTCCACTTT,CASSVGGGPGNSPLHF
TRBJ2-3,TRBV6-1,.,TRBD2,TGTGCCAGCAGGAACCCACTAGCGGGGGAAAGCACAGATACGCAGTATTTT,CASRNPLAGESTDTQYF
TRBJ1-6,TRBV5-1,.,.,TGCGCCAGCAGCTTCGGACAGAACGTTAATTCACCCCTCCACTTT,CASSFGQNVNSPLHF
TRBJ2-2,TRBV10-2,.,.,TGCGCCAGCCAGCGCCCCCAGAACACCGGGGAGCTGTTTTTT,CASQRPQNTGELFF
TRBJ2-7,TRBV12-3/TRBV12-4,.,.,TGTGCCAGCAGTTTCGGCTTAGGCGAGCAGTACTTC,CASSFGLGEQYF
TRBJ2-3,TRBV10-1,few,TRBD1,TGCGCCAGCAGTGTAATCACAGGGGGCCCAGATACGCAGTATTTT,CASSVITGGPDTQYF
TRBJ2-5,TRBV5-1,few,TRBD1,TGCGCCAGCAGCTTGGATGGACAGGGCCAAGAGACCCAGTACTTC,CASSLDGQGQETQYF
TRBJ2-2,TRBV3-1,.,.,TGTGCCAGCAGCCGTCCCCCTCCCGCGGCCGGGGAGCTGTTTTTT,CASSRPPPAAGELFF
TRBJ2-3,TRBV12-3/TRBV12-4,few,.,TGTGCCAGCAGTTTTAGACTATACACAGATACGCAGTATTTT,CASSFRLYTDTQYF
TRBJ2-5,TRBV11-2,few,.,TGTGCCAGCAGCTTACGAGGAAAGGGGACCCAAGAGACCCAGTACTTC,CASSLRGKGTQETQYF
TRBJ2-1,TRBV3-1,.,.,TGTGCCAGCAGCCAACTCAGGGACGATGAGCAGTTCTTC,CASSQLRDDEQFF
TRBJ2-5,TRBV6-5,.,.,TGTGCCAGCAGTTACTCGGGGGGTGGGGAGACCCAGTACTTC,CASSYSGGGETQYF
TRBJ2-7,TRBV20-1,.,.,TGCAGTGCCACAATGGGGGTCTACGAGCAGTACTTC,CSATMGVYEQYF
TRBJ2-3,TRBV10-3,.,.,TGTGCCATCAGTGTGGGGGGGCGGGGAGATACGCAGTATTTT,CAISVGGRGDTQYF
TRBJ1-1,TRBV6-1,few,.,TGTGCCAGCAGTGAAGTAAGCAGGGTGGACACTGAAGCTTTCTTT,CASSEVSRVDTEAFF
TRBJ2-1,TRBV7-3,.,TRBD2,TGTGCCAGCAGCTTAAGTAGCGGGATTGGCGATGAGCAGTTCTTC,CASSLSSGIGDEQFF
TRBJ2-5,TRBV10-3,.,.,TGTGCCATCGGCTCCGCCCGGACCCAGTACTTC,CAIGSARTQYF
TRBJ2-1,TRBV10-1,once,TRBD2,TGCGCCAGCAGTGATGGGACTACCGATGAGCAGTTCTTC,CASSDGTTDEQFF
TRBJ2-1,TRBV7-6,.,.,TGTGCCAGCAGCCCGAGAGGGGACCCTGGCTCCTACAATGAGCAGTTCTTC,CASSPRGDPGSYNEQFF
TRBJ1-4,TRBV28,.,.,TGTGCCAGCAGTTTTCGTCGCTTGACGAGTAATGAAAAACTGTTTTTT,CASSFRRLTSNEKLFF
TRBJ2-7,TRBV3-1,.,.,TGTGCCAGCAGCCAAGTTTGGCAGGCCTCCTACGAGCAGTACTTC,CASSQVWQASYEQYF
TRBJ2-7,TRBV12-3/TRBV12-4,.,TRBD1,TGTGCCAGCAGTGGGACAGGGAGCTCCTACGAGCAGTACTTC,CASSGTGSSYEQYF
TRBJ2-1,TRBV19,.,TRBD2,TGTGCCAGTACCCCTTGGAGGTCGGGGGGCTACAATGAGCAGTTCTTC,CASTPWRSGGYNEQFF
TRBJ2-2,TRBV27,.,.,TGTGCCAGCAGTCTAGGGGCTACCAACACCGGGGAGCTGCTTTTT,CASSLGATNTGELLF
TRBJ2-1,TRBV10-3,.,.,TGTGCCATCACTCTGGACAGATACAATGAGCAGTTCTTC,CAITLDRYNEQFF
TRBJ2-1,TRBV7-3,.,.,TGTGCCAGCAGCTTATCAGGTAGCGACTCCTACAATGAGCAGTTCTTC,CASSLSGSDSYNEQFF
TRBJ2-3,TRBV12-3/TRBV12-4,.,TRBD2,TGTGCCAGCAGTTTGAAGCGCAGCGGGGGACTCACAGATACGCAGTATTTT,CASSLKRSGGLTDTQYF
TRBJ2-2,TRBV12-3/TRBV12-4,.,.,TGTGCCAGCAATCTAGGGCCCGCGAACACCGGGGAGCTGTTTTTT,CASNLGPANTGELFF
TRBJ2-1,TRBV11-2,.,.,TGTGCCAGCAGACACCTAGTGCTACTCAATGAGCAGTTCTTC,CASRHLVLLNEQFF
TRBJ2-2,TRBV11-2,few,.,TGTGCCAGCAGCTTAGGGGGCCCCGGGGAGCTGTTTTTT,CASSLGGPGELFF
TRBJ2-5,TRBV6-5,few,TRBD2,TGTGCCAGCAGTTACGGAGCGGGGGAGACCCAGTACTTC,CASSYGAGETQYF